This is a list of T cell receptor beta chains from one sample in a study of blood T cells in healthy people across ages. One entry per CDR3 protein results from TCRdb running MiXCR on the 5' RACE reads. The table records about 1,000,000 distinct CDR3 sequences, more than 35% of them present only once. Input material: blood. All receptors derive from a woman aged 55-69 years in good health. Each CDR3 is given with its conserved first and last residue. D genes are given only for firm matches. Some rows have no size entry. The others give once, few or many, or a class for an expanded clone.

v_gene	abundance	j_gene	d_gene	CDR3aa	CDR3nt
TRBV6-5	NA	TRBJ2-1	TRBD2	CASSYWGGQFF	TGTGCCAGCAGTTACTGGGGGGGGCAGTTCTTC
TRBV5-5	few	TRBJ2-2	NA	CASSRGLVDRVELFF	TGTGCCAGCAGCCGGGGACTGGTTGACCGAGTTGAGCTGTTTTTT
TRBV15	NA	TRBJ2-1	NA	CATSDSVASYNEQFF	TGTGCCACCAGCGATAGCGTGGCCTCCTACAATGAGCAGTTCTTC
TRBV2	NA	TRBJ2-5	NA	CATEVRAGQETQYF	TGTGCCACAGAAGTGAGGGCTGGGCAAGAGACCCAGTACTTC
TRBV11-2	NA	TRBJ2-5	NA	CASSPQMGRTRETQYF	TGTGCCAGCAGCCCCCAGATGGGACGGACAAGGGAGACCCAGTACTTC
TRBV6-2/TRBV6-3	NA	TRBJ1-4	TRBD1	CASSQAGTVNEKLFF	TGTGCCAGCAGTCAAGCCGGGACAGTTAATGAAAAACTGTTTTTT
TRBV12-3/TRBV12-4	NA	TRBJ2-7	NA	CAGNVRGAYEQYF	TGTGCCGGCAATGTCAGGGGGGCCTACGAGCAGTACTTC
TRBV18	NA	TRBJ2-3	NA	CASSMGASTDTQYF	TGTGCCAGCTCAATGGGGGCAAGCACAGATACGCAGTATTTT
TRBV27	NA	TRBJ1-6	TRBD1	CASSLTGTGVSPLHF	TGTGCCAGCAGTCTGACCGGGACAGGGGTCTCACCCCTCCACTTT
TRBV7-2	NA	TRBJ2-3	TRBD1	CANSFDRGVRTDTQYF	TGTGCCAACAGCTTCGACAGGGGTGTGAGAACAGATACGCAGTATTTT
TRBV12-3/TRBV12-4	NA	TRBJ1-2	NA	CASSFRLGASANYDYTF	TGTGCCAGCAGTTTTAGGTTGGGAGCATCGGCTAACTATGACTACACCTTC
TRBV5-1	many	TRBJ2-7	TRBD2	CASSLEGGDSYEQYF	TGCGCCAGCAGCCTAGAGGGAGGGGACTCCTACGAGCAGTACTTC
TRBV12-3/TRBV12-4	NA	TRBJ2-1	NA	CASRYQNSDEQFF	TGTGCCAGCAGATACCAAAACAGCGATGAGCAGTTCTTC
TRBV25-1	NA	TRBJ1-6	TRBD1	CATRQGQVSPLHF	TGTGCCACCCGACAGGGACAGGTCTCACCCCTCCACTTT
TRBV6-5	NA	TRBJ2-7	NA	CASSPFVTVREYEQYF	TGTGCCAGCAGTCCCTTCGTGACGGTGCGTGAATACGAGCAGTACTTC
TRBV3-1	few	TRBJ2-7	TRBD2	CASSQTAGALYEQYF	TGTGCCAGCAGCCAGACAGCGGGAGCCCTCTACGAGCAGTACTTC
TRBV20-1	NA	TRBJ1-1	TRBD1	CSARDHLGQRSTEAFF	TGCAGTGCTAGAGATCACCTGGGACAGCGAAGCACTGAAGCTTTCTTT
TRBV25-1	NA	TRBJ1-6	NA	CASQGTSNSPLHF	TGTGCCAGCCAGGGGACGTCTAATTCACCCCTCCACTTT
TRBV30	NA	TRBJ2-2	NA	CAWSALSTTGELFF	TGTGCCTGGAGTGCCCTATCAACGACGGGGGAGCTGTTTTTT
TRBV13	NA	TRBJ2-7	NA	CASSFYRSYEQYF	TGTGCCAGCAGCTTTTATAGATCCTACGAGCAGTACTTT
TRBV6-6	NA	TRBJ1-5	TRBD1	CASSPRGASAGNQPQHF	TGTGCCAGCAGCCCCAGGGGGGCCTCCGCAGGCAATCAGCCCCAGCATTTT
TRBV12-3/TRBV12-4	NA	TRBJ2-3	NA	CASSYFTSPSTTDAQYF	TGTGCCAGCAGTTATTTTACCAGCCCTAGCACCACAGATGCGCAGTATTTT
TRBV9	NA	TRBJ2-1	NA	CASSVTQGTLGNEQFF	TGTGCCAGCAGCGTCACTCAGGGTACCCTCGGCAATGAGCAGTTCTTC
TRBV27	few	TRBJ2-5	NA	CASSSTTPPGAQYF	TGTGCCAGCAGTTCGACGACACCGCCTGGGGCCCAGTACTTC
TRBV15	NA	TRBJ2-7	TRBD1	CATSREGGRLYEQYF	TGTGCCACCAGCAGAGAAGGGGGCAGGCTCTACGAGCAGTACTTC
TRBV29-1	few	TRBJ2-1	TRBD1	CSTRGQGASNEQFF	TGCAGCACGCGAGGACAGGGGGCAAGTAATGAGCAGTTCTTC
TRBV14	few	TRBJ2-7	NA	CASSDDAQGCEQYF	TGTGCCAGCAGCGATGACGCTCAGGGGTGCGAGCAGTACTTC
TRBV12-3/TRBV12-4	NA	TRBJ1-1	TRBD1	CASSEGQGTFSNTEAFF	TGTGCCAGCAGCGAGGGACAGGGTACGTTCTCGAACACTGAAGCTTTCTTT
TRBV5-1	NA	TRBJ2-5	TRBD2	CASRPGTSVNEQYF	TGCGCCAGCAGGCCGGGGACTAGCGTCAATGAGCAGTACTTC
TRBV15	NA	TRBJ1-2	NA	CATSRDSQGVWGYTF	TGTGCCACCAGCAGAGATTCTCAAGGCGTCTGGGGCTACACCTTC
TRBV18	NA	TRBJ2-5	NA	CASSPTGTKETQYF	TGTGCCAGCTCACCCACCGGGACAAAAGAGACCCAGTACTTC
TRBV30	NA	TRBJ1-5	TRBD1	CAWSVGTVNQPQHF	TGTGCCTGGAGTGTAGGGACAGTCAATCAGCCCCAGCATTTT
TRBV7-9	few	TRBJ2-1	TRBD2	CASRRRAGADNEQFF	TGTGCCAGCAGACGCCGAGCGGGAGCGGACAATGAGCAGTTCTTC
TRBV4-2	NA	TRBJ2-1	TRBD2	CASSPLREGDEQFF	TGTGCCAGCAGCCCACTGCGGGAGGGGGATGAGCAGTTCTTC
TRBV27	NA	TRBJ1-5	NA	CASSGSRSQPQHF	TGTGCCAGCTCAGGGTCCAGGTCTCAGCCCCAGCATTTT
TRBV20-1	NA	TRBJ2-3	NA	CSAALGADTQYF	TGCAGTGCTGCCCTAGGGGCAGATACGCAGTATTTT
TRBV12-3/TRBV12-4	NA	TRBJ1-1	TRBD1	CASTWTGSMNTEAFF	TGTGCCAGCACCTGGACAGGTTCCATGAACACTGAAGCTTTCTTT
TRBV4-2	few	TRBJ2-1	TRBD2	CASSQDWVAGQFF	TGTGCCAGCAGCCAAGATTGGGTAGCGGGACAGTTCTTC
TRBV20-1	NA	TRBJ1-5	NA	CSGGQYNQPQHF	TGCAGTGGTGGACAGTACAATCAGCCCCAGCATTTT
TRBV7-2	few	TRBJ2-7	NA	CASSLGGDYNEQYF	TGTGCCAGCAGCTTAGGGGGCGACTACAATGAGCAGTACTTC
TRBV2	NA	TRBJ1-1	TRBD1	CASSQGGQGAVAEAFF	TGTGCCAGCAGTCAAGGGGGACAGGGGGCGGTCGCTGAAGCTTTCTTT
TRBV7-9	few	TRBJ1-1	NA	CASSLQNRAQAFF	TGTGCCAGCAGCTTACAAAACAGGGCTCAAGCTTTCTTT
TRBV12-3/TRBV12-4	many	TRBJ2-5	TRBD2	CASSLKGLADETQYF	TGTGCCAGCAGTCTCAAGGGTCTAGCGGATGAGACCCAGTACTTC
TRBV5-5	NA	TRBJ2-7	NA	CASSFRPNEQYF	TGTGCCAGCAGCTTTAGACCGAACGAGCAGTACTTC
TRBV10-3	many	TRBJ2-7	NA	CAILSRVRYEQYF	TGTGCCATCCTCAGCAGGGTTCGCTACGAGCAGTACTTC
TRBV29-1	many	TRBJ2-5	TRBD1	CSVTDRPHETQYF	TGCAGCGTCACGGACAGGCCGCACGAGACCCAGTACTTC
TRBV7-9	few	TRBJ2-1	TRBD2	CASSSTSGGHNEQFF	TGTGCCAGCAGCTCCACTAGCGGGGGCCACAATGAGCAGTTCTTC
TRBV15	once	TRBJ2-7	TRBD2	CATSPRIAGSYNEQYF	TGTGCCACCAGCCCCCGCATAGCGGGTTCCTACAATGAGCAGTACTTC
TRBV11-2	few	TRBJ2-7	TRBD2	CASSNRGLAGDEQYF	TGTGCCAGCAGCAACCGGGGACTAGCGGGAGACGAGCAGTACTTC
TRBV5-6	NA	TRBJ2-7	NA	CASSFPSQGDYEQYF	TGTGCCAGCAGCTTCCCCAGTCAGGGCGACTACGAGCAGTACTTC